The 26 T cell receptor beta chains below were found in one sample sequenced in a study of cytomegalovirus exposure and HLA in healthy donors. PCR amplification relied on 60 Vbeta primers (plus 13 Jbeta primers). Assay used: immunoSEQ multiplex PCR; TCRdb lists only in-frame clones, some missing. The sample consists of 100,000 to 150,000 clones, approximately 84% of them appearing once. What was sequenced was PBMCs. The receptors were sampled from a woman in her thirties or forties in good health and CMV-seronegative.

J is TRBJ2-2 and V is TRBV28; a possible D gene is TRBD1 (6 bases). The CDR3 spans 16 residues. Trimming stripped 7 bases from V and 5 bases from J, with 20 bases between. Per the germline V gene, CDR1 is MDHEN and CDR2 is SYDVKM. The CDR3 loop reads CASNNRVDWRTGELFF. CDR3 nucleotides: TGTGCCAGCAATAACAGGGTTGATTGGCGGACCGGGGAGCTGTTTTTT.

The chain employs TRBV5-5 and TRBJ2-3; 9 nucleotides line up with TRBD1. Germline-derived CDR1 and CDR2 are SGHKS and YYEKEE (reference sequence). Losses at the gene ends were 2 bases for V and 0 bases for J; bases not matched to a gene: 10. This CDR3 comprises 18 residues. CDR3 nucleotide sequence: TGTGCCAGCAGCTTTAAGTGGCACGGACAGGGGAGCACAGATACGCAGTATTTT. This sequence encodes CASSFKWHGQGSTDTQYF. Variable domain in full (rest from reference TRBV5-5 and TRBJ2-3): DAGVTQSPTHLIKTRGQQVTLRCSPISGHKSVSWYQQVLGQGPQFIFQYYEKEERGRGNFPDRFSARQFPNYSSELNVNALLLGDSALYLCASSFKWHGQGSTDTQYFGPGTRLTVL.

The chain is built from TRBV5-1 and TRBJ1-1; TRBD1 might be the D (5 bases). CDR1 is SGHRS and CDR2 is YFSETQ in the germline V gene. With 3 bases removed from V and 3 bases from J, the gap between germline ends came to 12 bases. The CDR3 runs 14 residues. The CDR3 loop is CASSSAGGHTEAFF. CDR3 bases: TGCGCCAGCAGCTCGGCGGGGGGACACACTGAAGCTTTCTTT.

This clone was counted only a few times. The chain combines TRBV5-1 with TRBJ2-5; possible D gene TRBD2, 6 bases. V lost 6 bases and J lost 1, with 13 bases in between. This CDR3 is built from 14 residues. Per germline, CDR1 SGHRS and CDR2 YFSETQ. The CDR3 sequence is CASMMGRTQETQYF. DNA for the CDR3: TGCGCCAGCATGATGGGGAGGACCCAAGAGACCCAGTACTTC.

A few counts support this clone. V gene TRBV11-2 combines with J gene TRBJ2-7, with D hard to call. Germline CDR1 is SGHAT and CDR2 is FQNNGV. This CDR3 comprises 17 residues. V was trimmed by 4 bases and J by 2 bases, leaving 21 bases between them. The CDR3 reads CASSSLKFSQAPYEQYF. The DNA for the CDR3 is TGTGCCAGCAGCTCCTTAAAGTTCAGCCAGGCTCCCTACGAGCAGTACTTC.

The chain recombines TRBV7-9 with TRBJ2-5, with D possibly being TRBD1 (6 bases). Germline V lookup: CDR1 SEHNR, CDR2 FQNEAQ (reference sequence). The V end lost 6 bases, the J end lost 5 bases, and 13 bases lay between the germline ends. CDR3 length: 13 residues. The CDR3, as DNA: TGTGCCAGCAGAATACAGGGCGGGGAGACCCAGTACTTC. Translating gives CASRIQGGETQYF.

This chain uses TRBV6-1 with TRBJ2-5; D might be TRBD2 (6 bases). The CDR3 has 15 amino acids. Between the trimmed V and J ends, which lost 8 bases and 5 bases, there was a span of 21 bases. Germline CDR1 reads MNHNS; CDR2 reads SASEGT. The CDR3 DNA follows: TGTGCCAGCCGGGGGAATGGGGGTCAGTTGGAGACCCAGTACTTC. Translation: CASRGNGGQLETQYF.

Comments on this clone: One end of the junction varies from germline; a read error may be responsible. The rearrangement uses TRBV7-9 and TRBJ1-5, with D tentatively TRBD1 (6 bases). The V gene's germline CDR1 is SEHNR and CDR2 FQNEAQ (reference sequence). The CDR3 is 13 amino acids. This CDR3 reads CSSSQGFMQPQHF. Here the CDR3 DNA reads TGTTCCAGCAGCCAGGGGTTCATGCAGCCCCAGCATTTT.

This clone was seen more than once but under ten times. This rearrangement joins TRBV11-2 to TRBJ1-2; D is unclear. The CDR3 runs 13 residues. The germline V and J ends were trimmed by 1 base and 6 bases, with 9 bases remaining between them. Germline V gene sequence: CDR1 SGHAT, CDR2 FQNNGV. The CDR3 is CASSLVGRNGYTF. The CDR3 bases are TGTGCCAGCAGCTTAGTTGGGAGGAATGGCTACACCTTC.

This chain uses TRBV9 with TRBJ2-7, with a tentative D call TRBD2 (6 bases). Germline CDR1 SGDLS, CDR2 YYNGEE. With 0 bases removed from V and 3 bases from J, the gap between germline ends came to 10 bases. This CDR3 spans 14 amino acids. The CDR3 is CASSVAGGNYEQYF. CDR3 sequence (DNA): TGTGCCAGCAGCGTAGCTGGGGGGAACTACGAGCAGTACTTC. Based on the CDR3 plus reference TRBV9 and TRBJ2-7, the full variable domain is DSGVTQTPKHLITATGQRVTLRCSPRSGDLSVYWYQQSLDQGLQFLIQYYNGEERAKGNILERFSAQQFPDLHSELNLSSLELGDSALYFCASSVAGGNYEQYFGPGTRLTVT.

The chain joins TRBV7-9 to TRBJ2-2; 8 nucleotides match TRBD1. V shed 3 bases, J shed 5 bases, and the junction held 8 bases outside the gene matches. The germline CDR1 and CDR2 sequences are SEHNR and FQNEAQ (reference sequence). This CDR3 contains 16 residues. The CDR3 DNA follows: TGTGCCAGCAGCTTCCCCCAGACAGGGGATACCGGGGAGCTGTTTTTT. Translation: CASSFPQTGDTGELFF. Based on the CDR3 plus reference TRBV7-9 and TRBJ2-2, the full variable domain is DTGVSQNPRHKITKRGQNVTFRCDPISEHNRLYWYRQTLGQGPEFLTYFQNEAQLEKSRLLSDRFSAERPKGSFSTLEIQRTEQGDSAMYLCASSFPQTGDTGELFFGEGSRLTVL.

This clone was seen a handful of times. This chain links TRBV18 with TRBJ2-5, with D perhaps TRBD1 (5 bases). The V end lost 1 base, the J end lost 3 bases, and 6 bases lay between the germline ends. The length of the CDR3 is 13 residues. Germline V gene data show CDR1 as KGHSH and CDR2 as LQKENI. The CDR3 here is CASSPQTEETQYF. In nucleotides, the CDR3 is TGTGCCAGCTCACCACAGACAGAAGAGACCCAGTACTTC.

The chain has TRBV5-5 and TRBJ2-1; D gene unclear. V was shortened by 2 bases and J by 0 bases, with 9 bases between the two germline ends. The CDR3 totals 15 residues. Germline CDR1 and CDR2: SGHKS and YYEKEE (reference sequence). The CDR3 here is CASSLSRPSYNEQFF. The CDR3 region has the DNA TGTGCCAGCAGCTTAAGCAGGCCCTCCTACAATGAGCAGTTCTTC.

This rearrangement joins TRBV28 to TRBJ2-3, with 8 positions matching TRBD2. The J segment lost 2 bases and the V segment lost 6 bases, leaving 7 bases of the junction unmatched. This CDR3 has 15 amino acids. Germline lookup yields CDR1 MDHEN and CDR2 SYDVKM. CDR3 in DNA: TGTGCCAGCAGAGATAGCGGGGCCATCACAGATACGCAGTATTTT. Residues: CASRDSGAITDTQYF.

This clone showed up just a few times. The rearrangement joins TRBV29-1 to TRBJ2-1; possible D gene TRBD1, 5 bases. The V gene's germline CDR1 is SQVTM and CDR2 ANQGSEA. The CDR3 runs 13 residues. Trimming took 4 bases from V and 7 from J, leaving 14 bases between them. The CDR3 sequence is CSVADTLLNEQFF. The DNA of the CDR3 is TGCAGCGTTGCGGACACCCTATTGAATGAGCAGTTCTTC.

The chain uses TRBV18 and TRBJ2-5; no reliable D call. V lost 3 bases, J lost 0 bases, and 8 bases lay in between. The CDR3 is 14 amino acids. The germline gives CDR1 KGHSH, CDR2 LQKENI. As DNA, the CDR3 is TGTGCCAGCTCACCTACAGAGTACCAAGAGACCCAGTACTTC. It yields the protein CASSPTEYQETQYF.

V is TRBV5-4 and J is TRBJ2-7, with TRBD1 identical over 11 bases. Germline CDR1 and CDR2: SGHNT and YYREEE (reference sequence). The CDR3 spans 15 residues. The junction had 10 bases not matched to a gene; V was cut back by 4 bases and J by 7 bases. The CDR3 sequence: CASSPGTGGSREQYF. For the CDR3, the DNA is TGTGCCAGCAGCCCTGGGACAGGGGGATCTAGGGAGCAGTACTTC. Full variable domain (remainder filled in from reference TRBV5-4 and TRBJ2-7): ETGVTQSPTHLIKTRGQQVTLRCSSQSGHNTVSWYQQALGQGPQFIFQYYREEENGRGNFPPRFSGLQFPNYSSELNVNALELDDSALYLCASSPGTGGSREQYFGPGTRLTVT.

The rearrangement joins TRBV25-1 to TRBJ2-5, with 10 bases identical to TRBD2. This CDR3 comprises 13 residues. The trim removed 11 bases at V and 5 bases at J, leaving 8 bases unmatched. CDR1 is MGHDK and CDR2 is SYGVNS in the germline V gene. The chain's CDR3 is CAAGLAGAETQYF. The CDR3 nucleotides read TGTGCCGCAGGGCTAGCGGGAGCCGAGACCCAGTACTTC.

This clone has a handful of counts. V is TRBV27 and J is TRBJ1-2; the match to TRBD1 covers 7 bases. Germline trimming cut 6 bases from V and 2 bases from J; bases unmatched to any gene: 6. The germline V gene encodes CDR1 MNHEY and CDR2 SMNVEV (reference sequence). The CDR3 is 14 amino acids. Here the CDR3 reads CASSGRDSNYGYTF. The DNA for the CDR3 is TGTGCCAGCAGCGGCCGGGACAGCAACTATGGCTACACCTTC.

This clone was detected only a few times. The V and J genes are TRBV7-3 and TRBJ1-6; D gene uncertain. CDR3 length: 16 residues. Germline lookup yields CDR1 SGHTA and CDR2 FQGTGA. V was cut by 5 bases and J by 3 bases, with 14 bases left in between. CDR3 nucleotide sequence: TGTGCCAGCAGCCGTGAGCCGGTCCGCTATAATTCACCCCTCCACTTT. It specifies CASSREPVRYNSPLHF.

The chain couples TRBV6-1 to TRBJ2-2; D perhaps matches TRBD2 (5 bases). Per germline, CDR1 MNHNS and CDR2 SASEGT. Trimming stripped 6 bases from V and 7 bases from J, with 18 bases between. The CDR3 runs to 15 residues. The CDR3 nucleotides are TGTGCCAGCAGGAGTCTGTTCGGGATATTCGGGGAGCTGTTTTTT. Residues: CASRSLFGIFGELFF.

The rearrangement links TRBV28 to TRBJ1-1, with no clear D. The CDR3 runs to 12 residues. The germline V gene encodes CDR1 MDHEN and CDR2 SYDVKM. In DNA, the CDR3 is TGTGCGTTGGAGGGCCCGAACACTGAAGCTTTCTTT. This codes for CALEGPNTEAFF.

This clone was counted a few times. The chain employs TRBV6-1 and TRBJ2-7; tentative D call: TRBD2 (6 bases). The ends were cut back, 2 bases at V and 0 bases at J, with 11 bases in the middle. The CDR3 loop spans 15 amino acids. Looked up from germline, CDR1 is MNHNS and CDR2 is SASEGT. This chain's CDR3 is CASSENLGGSYEQYF. CDR3 coding DNA: TGTGCCAGCAGTGAAAACCTGGGGGGCTCCTACGAGCAGTACTTC.

The rearrangement links TRBV18 to TRBJ1-4; D is ambiguous. Germline-derived CDR1 and CDR2 are KGHSH and LQKENI. The CDR3 consists of 16 residues. V lost 1 base and J lost 0, with 9 bases in between. In DNA form, the CDR3 reads TGTGCCAGCTCACCACAGGACTTCTCAACTAATGAAAAACTGTTTTTT. It codes for CASSPQDFSTNEKLFF.

The chain has TRBV2 and TRBJ2-2, with 9 bases fitting TRBD1. This CDR3 has 16 amino acids. Trimming at V came to 5 bases and at J to 2 bases, leaving 6 bases not matched to a gene. The germline CDR1 and CDR2 sequences are SNHLY and FYNNEI. As DNA, the CDR3 is TGTGCCAGCAGTTTAGGGACAGGGCCTAACACCGGGGAGCTGTTTTTT. Translated: CASSLGTGPNTGELFF.

V gene TRBV9 combines with J gene TRBJ2-7; D is uncertain. Germline V gives CDR1 SGDLS, CDR2 YYNGEE. The CDR3 contains 14 residues. Trimming stripped 4 bases from V and 2 bases from J, with 13 bases between. CDR3 DNA sequence: TGTGCCAGCAGCTTCACGGAAGCGCCCTACGAGCAGTACTTC. The encoded protein is CASSFTEAPYEQYF.